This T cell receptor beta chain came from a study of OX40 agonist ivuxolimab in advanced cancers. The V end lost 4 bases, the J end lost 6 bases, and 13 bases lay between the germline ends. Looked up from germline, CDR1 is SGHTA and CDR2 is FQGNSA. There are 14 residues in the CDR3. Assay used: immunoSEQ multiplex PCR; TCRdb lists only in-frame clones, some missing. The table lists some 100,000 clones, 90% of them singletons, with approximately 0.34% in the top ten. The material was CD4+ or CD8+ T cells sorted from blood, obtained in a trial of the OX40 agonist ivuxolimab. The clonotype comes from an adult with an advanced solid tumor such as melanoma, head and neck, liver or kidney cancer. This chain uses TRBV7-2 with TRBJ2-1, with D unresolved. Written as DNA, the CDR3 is TGTGCCAGCAGCTCCTACCTAGGACGCAATGAGCAGTTCTTC. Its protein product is CASSSYLGRNEQFF. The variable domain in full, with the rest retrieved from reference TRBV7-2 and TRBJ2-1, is GAGVSQSPSNKVTEKGKDVELRCDPISGHTALYWYRQSLGQGLEFLIYFQGNSAPDKSGLPSDRFSAERTGGSVSTLTIQRTQQEDSAVYLCASSSYLGRNEQFFGPGTRLTVL.